Presented here are 27 T cell receptor beta chains from one specimen sequenced in a study of tumor-infiltrating lymphocytes in oesophageal squamous cell carcinoma (dated by TCRdb to the mid-2010s). The library was produced with PCR. Data came from an Illumina HiSeq 2000. Using fastp trimming at Q25 and MiXCR clonotype assembly, TCRdb reanalyzed the public sequencing data and kept in-frame beta chains. Every distinct CDR3 protein forms one entry, paired with its most common genes and DNA. This sample is represented by 15,000 to 20,000 distinct CDR3 sequences; approximately 43% of them were singletons. The leading ten clones occupy around 41% of the sample. The sequencing sample was made of blood. The receptors come from a female donor with esophageal squamous cell carcinoma.

At least ten counts were recorded for this clonotype. The chain couples TRBV19 to TRBJ1-5; 8 bases match TRBD1. J lost 7 bases, V lost 3 bases, and 8 bases had no gene match. The CDR3 runs 15 residues. Germline V gene lookup returns CDR1 LNHDA and CDR2 SQIVND (reference sequence). CDR3 DNA: TGTGCCAGTAGTATTCGGCAGGGGGCTGGGCAGCCCCAGCATTTT. This codes for CASSIRQGAGQPQHF.

This clonotype was detected many times. The chain links TRBV7-3 to TRBJ2-5; a possible D gene is TRBD1 (8 bases). In germline, CDR1 is SGHTA, CDR2 FQGTGA. V was pared by 5 bases and J by 5 bases, with 15 bases between. The CDR3 runs to 14 residues. CDR3 residues: CASSPRGRGETQYF. In DNA, the CDR3 is TGTGCCAGCAGCCCCAGGGGGCGGGGGGAGACCCAGTACTTC. Combining the CDR3 with reference TRBV7-3 and TRBJ2-5 gives the whole variable domain GAGVSQTPSNKVTEKGKYVELRCDPISGHTALYWYRQSLGQGPEFLIYFQGTGAADDSGLPNDRFFAVRPEGSVSTLKIQRTERGDSAVYLCASSPRGRGETQYFGPGTRLLVL.

This clonotype was observed many times. This sequence joins TRBV5-1 and TRBJ2-2; possible D gene TRBD2, 5 bases. The CDR3 is 13 amino acids. CDR1 and CDR2 from the germline V gene are SGHRS and YFSETQ. V gave up 5 bases and J gave up 2 bases, with 7 bases separating them. The CDR3 sequence is CASRTTNTGELFF. CDR3 DNA sequence: TGCGCCAGCAGGACTACCAACACCGGGGAGCTGTTTTTT.

This clonotype was recorded a few times. The CDR3 here is CASSSAHSSYNEQFF. Written as DNA, the CDR3 is TGTGCCAGCAGCTCGGCCCACAGCTCCTACAATGAGCAGTTCTTC. The chain couples TRBV7-3 to TRBJ2-1, with unresolved D. The CDR3 extends over 15 amino acids. Per germline, CDR1 SGHTA and CDR2 FQGTGA. V was clipped by 4 bases and J by 0 bases, with 10 bases between them.

This clonotype was picked up many times. The rearrangement links TRBV28 to TRBJ2-7; 9 bases agree with TRBD1. Losses at the gene ends were 8 bases for V and 5 bases for J; bases not matched to a gene: 10. There are 14 residues in the CDR3. CDR1 is MDHEN and CDR2 is SYDVKM in the germline V gene. The CDR3 coding sequence is TGTGCCAGCTCTGTTGGGACAGGGATTGACGAGCAGTACTTC. Its translation: CASSVGTGIDEQYF.

The V and J genes are TRBV7-3 and TRBJ2-5; D is unclear. The assigned J gene may be wrong: the sequence end matches TRBJ2-7 better. This CDR3 is built from 14 residues. Germline-derived CDR1 and CDR2 are SGHTA and FQGTGA. The chain's CDR3 is CASSLATVYHEQYF. CDR3 nucleotides: TGTGCCAGCAGCTTAGCCACTGTATACCACGAGCAGTACTTC.

At least ten counts were recorded for this clonotype. This chain joins TRBV5-4 and TRBJ2-5; D is possibly TRBD1 or TRBD2 (5 bases each). Trimming shortened V by 0 bases and J by 4 bases, and 7 bases separated the two germline ends. This CDR3 spans 13 amino acids. Germline-derived CDR1 and CDR2 are SGHNT and YYREEE (reference sequence). This CDR3 reads CASSLAGTETQYF. CDR3 DNA: TGTGCCAGCAGCTTGGCAGGGACAGAGACCCAGTACTTC.

This clonotype was observed at least ten times. The V call is TRBV5-6, the J call TRBJ2-7; weak D call: TRBD2 (6 bases). CDR1 and CDR2 from the germline V gene are SGHDT and YYEEEE. Between the trimmed V and J ends, which lost 4 bases and 0 bases, there was a span of 17 bases. This CDR3 has 16 amino acids. The CDR3 DNA reads TGTGCCAGCAGCCCAGGGTCGGGACTCAGCTCCTACGAGCAGTACTTC. This codes for CASSPGSGLSSYEQYF.

The chain links TRBV5-4 to TRBJ1-2, with 8 bases identical to TRBD1. Germline CDR1 SGHNT, CDR2 YYREEE (reference sequence). Trimming removed 2 bases from V and 2 bases from J; junction bases left unmatched: 5. The CDR3 extends over 15 amino acids. Written as DNA, the CDR3 is TGTGCCAGCAGCTTAGGACAGGGATTGAACTATGGCTACACCTTC. Translation gives CASSLGQGLNYGYTF.

The V gene is TRBV7-8, the J gene TRBJ2-5; D call uncertain. The germline V and J ends were trimmed by 0 bases and 1 base, with 3 bases remaining between them. This CDR3 is built from 13 residues. Germline-derived CDR1 and CDR2 are SGHVS and FQNEAQ. This chain's CDR3 is CASSLAAQETQYF. The CDR3 nucleotides read TGTGCCAGCAGCTTAGCTGCCCAAGAGACCCAGTACTTC.

This clonotype was seen once. The chain combines TRBV7-8 with TRBJ2-3; the match to TRBD1 covers 7 bases. Looked up from germline, CDR1 is SGHVS and CDR2 is FQNEAQ. The CDR3 length is 18 residues. With 2 bases clipped from V and 2 bases from J, the junction kept 13 bases outside the gene matches. CDR3 bases: TGTGCCAGCAGCTTACCCGAGACCGGGACAGAATACACAGATACGCAGTATTTT. Its protein product is CASSLPETGTEYTDTQYF.

On this clonotype itself: As the CDR3 is not closed by the conserved phenylalanine or tryptophan, this likely results from a read error. The DNA is omitted, as the CDR3 cannot be located on it reliably, and the CDR3 follows TCRdb's listing. The chain is built from TRBV18 and TRBJ1-1; the table names TRBD1, a call not compared with the DNA. Germline V gene data show CDR1 as KGHSH and CDR2 as LQKENI. The CDR3 is 19 residues long, ends included. The CDR3 sequence is CASSPVEGNITPTSSTSGQ.

In its sample, this clonotype was seen many times. Here the CDR3 DNA reads TGTGCCAGCAGTTTAGGCCCAGGGTGGGGAGGCTACACCTTC. Its protein is CASSLGPGWGGYTF. The chain couples TRBV28 to TRBJ1-2; D might be TRBD1 (5 bases). Germline CDR1 and CDR2: MDHEN and SYDVKM. V was cut by 2 bases and J by 8 bases, with 15 bases left in between. This CDR3 region has 14 residues.

The table lists this clonotype with a few counts. The gene calls are TRBV7-9 and TRBJ2-5, with D perhaps TRBD2 (5 bases). CDR3 length: 14 amino acids. V was shortened by 3 bases and J by 3 bases, with 11 bases between the two germline ends. Germline V gene sequence: CDR1 SEHNR, CDR2 FQNEAQ (reference sequence). CDR3 DNA sequence: TGTGCCAGCAGCTTCTACCGGGATAAAGAGACCCAGTACTTC. Translating it yields CASSFYRDKETQYF.

This clonotype turned up a few times. The chain joins TRBV7-2 to TRBJ2-6, with D hard to call. V was pared by 0 bases and J by 4 bases, with 7 bases between. Looked up from germline, CDR1 is SGHTA and CDR2 is FQGNSA. This CDR3 is 15 amino acids long. CDR3 DNA sequence: TGTGCCAGCAGCTTAGCGGGGATCGGGGCCAACGTCCTGACTTTC. The encoded protein is CASSLAGIGANVLTF. Together with reference TRBV7-2 and TRBJ2-6, the CDR3 gives the full variable domain: GAGVSQSPSNKVTEKGKDVELRCDPISGHTALYWYRQSLGQGLEFLIYFQGNSAPDKSGLPSDRFSAERTGGSVSTLTIQRTQQEDSAVYLCASSLAGIGANVLTFGAGSRLTVL.

This clonotype has only one observation. This likely comes from a read error, as the CDR3 has no conserved phenylalanine or tryptophan at its end. No DNA is shown, since the ends of the CDR3 on it are uncertain; the CDR3 is the one TCRdb lists. The V gene is TRBV7-9, the J gene TRBJ2-7; no check of the table's D call, TRBD1, against the DNA was made. The CDR3 is made up of 16 amino acids, end residues included. Germline-derived CDR1 and CDR2 are SEHNR and FQNEAQ (reference sequence). The CDR3 reads CASSLDGTVYGYTFGS.

The chain is built from TRBV7-2 and TRBJ1-1; D unclear. The V gene's germline CDR1 is SGHTA and CDR2 FQGNSA. The CDR3 runs 12 residues. The V end was cut by 1 base, the J end by 4 bases, with 4 bases between. Written as DNA, the CDR3 is TGTGCCAGCAGCTTAGGGGCCACTGAAGCTTTCTTT. Translation gives CASSLGATEAFF.

V usage is TRBV7-9 and J usage is TRBJ2-6; D is undetermined. Germline V gene lookup returns CDR1 SEHNR and CDR2 FQNEAQ (reference sequence). The V end was cut by 3 bases, the J end by 0 bases, with 12 bases between. The CDR3 extends over 17 amino acids. The CDR3 bases are TGTGCCAGCAGCTTCCTACCTACCAGCTCTGGGGCCAACGTCCTGACTTTC. This translates into CASSFLPTSSGANVLTF. Using reference TRBV7-9 and TRBJ2-6 for the parts outside the CDR3, the full variable domain is DTGVSQNPRHKITKRGQNVTFRCDPISEHNRLYWYRQTLGQGPEFLTYFQNEAQLEKSRLLSDRFSAERPKGSFSTLEIQRTEQGDSAMYLCASSFLPTSSGANVLTFGAGSRLTVL.

The V and J genes are TRBV27 and TRBJ2-1; TRBD2 matches 9 bases. From germline, CDR1 is MNHEY and CDR2 SMNVEV (reference sequence). The CDR3 runs 16 residues. V lost 6 bases to trimming and J lost 7 bases; unmatched junction nucleotides: 13. The CDR3 here is CASRPLSGSGLNEQFF. Here the CDR3 DNA reads TGTGCCAGCAGACCGCTTAGCGGGAGTGGGTTGAATGAGCAGTTCTTC.

The chain is built from TRBV2 and TRBJ2-5; either TRBD1 or TRBD2 may fit D (5 bases each). Trimming took 4 bases from V and 11 from J, leaving 20 bases between them. The germline gives CDR1 SNHLY, CDR2 FYNNEI. The CDR3 consists of 14 residues. The CDR3 is CASSVSGTGHEQYF. For the CDR3, the DNA is TGTGCCAGCAGTGTTTCGGGGACGGGGCATGAGCAGTACTTC.

This clonotype is termed medium-sized (0.01 to 0.1%). V and J are TRBV7-9 and TRBJ2-1; D is unresolved. Germline CDR1 reads SEHNR; CDR2 reads FQNEAQ (reference sequence). The CDR3 length is 12 residues. V dropped 1 base and J dropped 6 bases, with 4 bases sitting between them. In nucleotides, the CDR3 is TGTGCCAGCAGCTTAGACGTCAATGAGCAGTTCTTC. As protein: CASSLDVNEQFF.

Judged by abundance, this clonotype is medium-sized. V is TRBV7-2 and J is TRBJ2-7, with unresolved D. Trimming cost V 6 bases and J 3 bases, with 15 bases left between them. Per the germline V gene, CDR1 is SGHTA and CDR2 is FQGNSA. The CDR3 is made up of 14 amino acids. CDR3 sequence reads: CASSSTSRGYEQYF. In DNA, the CDR3 is TGTGCCAGCAGTTCAACCTCACGAGGCTACGAGCAGTACTTC.

By frequency in the sample, this clonotype is medium-sized. The chain joins TRBV7-8 to TRBJ2-1; 9 bases fit TRBD2. V was clipped by 5 bases and J by 8 bases; unmatched bases: 22. The CDR3 is 19 amino acids. Germline V gene sequence: CDR1 SGHVS, CDR2 FQNEAQ. CDR3 bases: TGTGCCAGCAGCAACCCCCACGGCCTAGCGGGACGGAGAGGGGATGAGCAGTTCTTC. It codes for CASSNPHGLAGRRGDEQFF.

This clonotype was observed a few times. The gene calls are TRBV7-3 and TRBJ2-1; perhaps TRBD2 as D (5 bases). The V gene's germline CDR1 is SGHTA and CDR2 FQGTGA. Trimming removed 1 base from V and 2 bases from J, with 9 bases in between. CDR3 length equals 15 residues. The CDR3 DNA is TGTGCCAGCAGCTTAAGGGAGACCCCCTACAATGAGCAGTTCTTC. Its translation: CASSLRETPYNEQFF.

In its sample, this clonotype was seen once. The chain uses TRBV7-4 and TRBJ2-3, with D perhaps TRBD1 (6 bases). Germline CDR1 is SGHVT and CDR2 is SQSDAQ. Between the trimmed V and J ends, which lost 2 bases and 2 bases, there was a span of 14 bases. The CDR3 is made up of 16 amino acids. The CDR3 reads CASSLSRDIYTDTQYF. In DNA, the CDR3 is TGTGCCAGCAGCTTATCCCGGGACATATACACAGATACGCAGTATTTT.

At least ten counts were recorded for this clonotype. This sequence joins TRBV11-3 and TRBJ2-7; 9 positions match TRBD1. Per germline, CDR1 SGHNT and CDR2 YENEEA. With 5 bases clipped from V and 5 bases from J, the junction kept 4 bases outside the gene matches. The CDR3 is made up of 13 amino acids. CDR3 in DNA: TGTGCCAGCAGCCCCGGACAGGGGAACGAGCAGTACTTC. This sequence encodes CASSPGQGNEQYF.

This chain connects TRBV12-5 to TRBJ2-7, with a tentative D call TRBD1 (6 bases). This CDR3 contains 12 residues. Germline CDR1 LGHNT, CDR2 FRNRAP. V shed 5 bases and J shed 7 bases, with 12 bases lying between them. This CDR3 reads CASGRGWNEQYF. DNA for the CDR3: TGTGCTAGTGGTAGGGGGTGGAATGAGCAGTACTTC.